This T cell receptor (beta chain) was documented in a study of response to subunit inactivated influenza vaccine. MiXCR, applied by TCRdb to the RT-PCR reads, yields one record per CDR3 protein. The repertoire includes approximately 730,000 distinct CDR3 sequences, 11% to 15% of them detected once, and 5.5% to 7% sits in the top ten. This CDR3 comprises 13 residues. Trimming left V 3 bases short and J 7 bases short, with 10 bases between. Study-wide results and caveats: Seasonal influenza vaccination, on each occasion, was suggested by the authors to recruit few new T cells.

Of note for this clonotype: Its antigen is not known.

The TCR comes from a man in his fifties or sixties who received an inactivated influenza vaccine. The genes are TRBV6-7 and TRBJ2-1, with D unresolved. TRBV6-7 is an ORF, with its function uncertain. The source material was PBMCs from blood, sampled 14 to 15 days before vaccination. The CDR3 DNA reads TGTGCCAGCAGTTATACCCCCCTGAATGAGCAGTTCTTC. Protein product: CASSYTPLNEQFF.